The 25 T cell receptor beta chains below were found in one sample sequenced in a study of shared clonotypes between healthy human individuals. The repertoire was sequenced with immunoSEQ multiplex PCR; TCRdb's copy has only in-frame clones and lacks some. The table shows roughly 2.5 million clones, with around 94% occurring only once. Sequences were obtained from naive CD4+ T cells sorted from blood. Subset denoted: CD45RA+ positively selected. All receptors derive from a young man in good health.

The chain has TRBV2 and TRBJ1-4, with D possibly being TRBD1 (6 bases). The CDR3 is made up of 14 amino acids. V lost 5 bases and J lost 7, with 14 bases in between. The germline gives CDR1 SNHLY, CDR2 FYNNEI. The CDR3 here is CASSPYGTTEKLFF. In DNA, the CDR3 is TGTGCCAGCAGTCCCTACGGGACAACTGAAAAACTGTTTTTT.

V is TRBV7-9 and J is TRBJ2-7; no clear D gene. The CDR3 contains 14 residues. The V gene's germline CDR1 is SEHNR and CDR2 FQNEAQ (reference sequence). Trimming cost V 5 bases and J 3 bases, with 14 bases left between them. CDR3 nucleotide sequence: TGTGCCAGCAGCCTCGACGGCCCCCACTACGAGCAGTACTTC. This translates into CASSLDGPHYEQYF.

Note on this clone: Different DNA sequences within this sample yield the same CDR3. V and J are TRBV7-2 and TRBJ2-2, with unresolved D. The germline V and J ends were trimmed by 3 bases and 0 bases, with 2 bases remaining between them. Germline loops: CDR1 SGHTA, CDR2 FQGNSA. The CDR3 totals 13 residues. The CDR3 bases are TGTGCCAGCAGCTTCACGAACACCGGGGAGCTGTTTTTT. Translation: CASSFTNTGELFF.

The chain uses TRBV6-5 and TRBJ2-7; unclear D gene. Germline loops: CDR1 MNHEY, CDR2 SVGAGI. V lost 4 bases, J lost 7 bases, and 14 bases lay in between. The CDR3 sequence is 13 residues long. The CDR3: CASSFPSPGEQYF. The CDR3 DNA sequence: TGTGCCAGCAGTTTCCCCTCCCCTGGGGAGCAGTACTTC.

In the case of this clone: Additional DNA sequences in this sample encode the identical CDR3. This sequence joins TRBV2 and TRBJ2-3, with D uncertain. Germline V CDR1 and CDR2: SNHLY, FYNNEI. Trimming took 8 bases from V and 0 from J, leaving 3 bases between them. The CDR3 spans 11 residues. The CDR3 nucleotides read TGTGCCAGCGCGAGCACAGATACGCAGTATTTT. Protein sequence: CASASTDTQYF.

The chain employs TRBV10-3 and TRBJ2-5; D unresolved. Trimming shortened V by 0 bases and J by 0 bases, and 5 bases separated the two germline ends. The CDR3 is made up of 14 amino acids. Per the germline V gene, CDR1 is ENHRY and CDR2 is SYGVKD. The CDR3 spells CAISESGYQETQYF. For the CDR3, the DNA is TGTGCCATCAGTGAGTCAGGTTACCAAGAGACCCAGTACTTC.

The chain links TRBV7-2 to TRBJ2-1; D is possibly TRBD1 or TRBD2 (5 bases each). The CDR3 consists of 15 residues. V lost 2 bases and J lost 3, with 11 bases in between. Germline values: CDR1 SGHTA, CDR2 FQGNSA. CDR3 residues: CASSLKGSGYNEQFF. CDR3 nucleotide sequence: TGTGCCAGCAGCTTAAAGGGGAGCGGCTACAATGAGCAGTTCTTC.

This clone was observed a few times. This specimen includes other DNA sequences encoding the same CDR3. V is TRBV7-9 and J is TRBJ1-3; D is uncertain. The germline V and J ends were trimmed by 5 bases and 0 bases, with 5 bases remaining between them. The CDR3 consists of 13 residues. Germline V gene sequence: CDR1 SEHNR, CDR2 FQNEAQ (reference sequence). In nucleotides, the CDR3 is TGTGCCAGCAGCCTGTCCTCTGGAAACACCATATATTTT. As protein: CASSLSSGNTIYF.

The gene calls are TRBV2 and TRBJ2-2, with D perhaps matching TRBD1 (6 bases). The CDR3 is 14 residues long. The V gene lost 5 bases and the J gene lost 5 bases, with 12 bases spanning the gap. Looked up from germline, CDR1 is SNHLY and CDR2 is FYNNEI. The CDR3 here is CASSSQGPTGELFF. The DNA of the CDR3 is TGTGCCAGCAGTTCCCAGGGGCCGACCGGGGAGCTGTTTTTT.

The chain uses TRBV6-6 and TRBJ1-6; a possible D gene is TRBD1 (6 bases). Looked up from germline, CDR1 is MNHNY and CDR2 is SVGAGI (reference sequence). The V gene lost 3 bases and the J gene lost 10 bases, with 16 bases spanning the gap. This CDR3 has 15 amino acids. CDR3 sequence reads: CASSYGGRVGSPLHF. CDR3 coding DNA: TGTGCCAGCAGTTATGGGGGCAGGGTCGGATCACCCCTCCACTTT.

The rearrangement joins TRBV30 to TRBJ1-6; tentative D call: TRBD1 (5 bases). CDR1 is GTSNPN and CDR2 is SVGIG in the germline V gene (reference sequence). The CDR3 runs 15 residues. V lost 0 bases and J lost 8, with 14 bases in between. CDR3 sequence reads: CAWSVGAGTDSPLHF. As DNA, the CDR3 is TGTGCCTGGAGTGTTGGGGCAGGGACCGATTCACCCCTCCACTTT.

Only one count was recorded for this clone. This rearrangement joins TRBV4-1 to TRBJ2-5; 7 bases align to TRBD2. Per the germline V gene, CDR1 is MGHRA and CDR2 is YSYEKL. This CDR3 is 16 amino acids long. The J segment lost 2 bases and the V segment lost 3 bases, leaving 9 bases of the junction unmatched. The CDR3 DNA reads TGCGCCAGCAGCCAGGGCCCTAGCGGAGGGCAAGAGACCCAGTACTTC. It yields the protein CASSQGPSGGQETQYF.

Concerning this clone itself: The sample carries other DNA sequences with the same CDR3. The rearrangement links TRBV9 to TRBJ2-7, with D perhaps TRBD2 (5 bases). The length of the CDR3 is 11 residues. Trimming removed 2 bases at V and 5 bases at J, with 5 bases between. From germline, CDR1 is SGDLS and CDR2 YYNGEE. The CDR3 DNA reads TGTGCCAGCAGCGTCGGGAACGAGCAGTACTTC. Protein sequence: CASSVGNEQYF.

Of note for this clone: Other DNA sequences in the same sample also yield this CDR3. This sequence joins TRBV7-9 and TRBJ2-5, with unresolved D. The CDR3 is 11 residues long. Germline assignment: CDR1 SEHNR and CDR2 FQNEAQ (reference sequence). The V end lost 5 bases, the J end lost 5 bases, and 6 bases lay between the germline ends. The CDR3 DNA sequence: TGTGCCAGCAGCCCCTTGGAGACCCAGTACTTC. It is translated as CASSPLETQYF. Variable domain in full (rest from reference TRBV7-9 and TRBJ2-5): DTGVSQNPRHKITKRGQNVTFRCDPISEHNRLYWYRQTLGQGPEFLTYFQNEAQLEKSRLLSDRFSAERPKGSFSTLEIQRTEQGDSAMYLCASSPLETQYFGPGTRLLVL.

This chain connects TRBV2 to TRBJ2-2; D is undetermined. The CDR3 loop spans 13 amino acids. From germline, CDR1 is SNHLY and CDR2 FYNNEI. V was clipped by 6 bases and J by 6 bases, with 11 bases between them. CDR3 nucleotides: TGTGCCAGCAGGGGATATGGGGCCGGGGAGCTGTTTTTT. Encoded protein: CASRGYGAGELFF.

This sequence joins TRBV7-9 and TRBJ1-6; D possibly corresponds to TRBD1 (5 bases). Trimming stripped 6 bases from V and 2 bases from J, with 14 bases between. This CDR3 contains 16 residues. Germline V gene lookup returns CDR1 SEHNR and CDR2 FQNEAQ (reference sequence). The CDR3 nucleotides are TGTGCCAGCAGGAGAGAGCAGGGCCCCTATAATTCACCCCTCCACTTT. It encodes CASRREQGPYNSPLHF. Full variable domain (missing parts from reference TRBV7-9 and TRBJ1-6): DTGVSQNPRHKITKRGQNVTFRCDPISEHNRLYWYRQTLGQGPEFLTYFQNEAQLEKSRLLSDRFSAERPKGSFSTLEIQRTEQGDSAMYLCASRREQGPYNSPLHFGNGTRLTVT.

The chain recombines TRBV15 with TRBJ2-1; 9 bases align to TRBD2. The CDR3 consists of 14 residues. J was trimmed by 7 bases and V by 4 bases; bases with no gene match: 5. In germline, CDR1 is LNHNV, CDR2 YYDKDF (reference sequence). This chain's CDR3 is CATSKLAGANEQFF. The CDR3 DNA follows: TGTGCCACCAGCAAATTAGCGGGAGCGAATGAGCAGTTCTTC.

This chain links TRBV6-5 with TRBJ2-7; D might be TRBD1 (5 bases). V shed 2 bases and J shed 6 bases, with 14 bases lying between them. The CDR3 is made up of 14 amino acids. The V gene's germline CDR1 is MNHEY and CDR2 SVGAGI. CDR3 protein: CASSYVGVLVEQYF. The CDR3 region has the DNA TGTGCCAGCAGTTACGTAGGGGTCTTAGTCGAGCAGTACTTC.

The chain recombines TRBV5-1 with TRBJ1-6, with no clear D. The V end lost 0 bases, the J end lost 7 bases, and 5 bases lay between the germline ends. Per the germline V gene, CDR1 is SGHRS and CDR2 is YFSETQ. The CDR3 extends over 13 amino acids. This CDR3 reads CASSLAGNSPLHF. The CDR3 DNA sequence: TGCGCCAGCAGCTTGGCCGGGAATTCACCCCTCCACTTT.

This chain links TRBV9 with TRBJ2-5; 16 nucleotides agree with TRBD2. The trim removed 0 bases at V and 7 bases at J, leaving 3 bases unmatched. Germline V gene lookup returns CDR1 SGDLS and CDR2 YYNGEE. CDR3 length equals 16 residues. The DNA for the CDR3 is TGTGCCAGCAGCGTAGAGGGGACTAGCGGGAGGGGGACCCAGTACTTC. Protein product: CASSVEGTSGRGTQYF. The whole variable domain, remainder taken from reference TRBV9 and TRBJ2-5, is DSGVTQTPKHLITATGQRVTLRCSPRSGDLSVYWYQQSLDQGLQFLIQYYNGEERAKGNILERFSAQQFPDLHSELNLSSLELGDSALYFCASSVEGTSGRGTQYFGPGTRLLVL.

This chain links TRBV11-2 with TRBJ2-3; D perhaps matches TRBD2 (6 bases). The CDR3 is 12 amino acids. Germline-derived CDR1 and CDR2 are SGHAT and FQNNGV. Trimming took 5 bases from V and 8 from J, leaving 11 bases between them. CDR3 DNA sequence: TGTGCCAGCAGCCCCATGGGGGGTACGCAGTATTTT. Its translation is CASSPMGGTQYF.

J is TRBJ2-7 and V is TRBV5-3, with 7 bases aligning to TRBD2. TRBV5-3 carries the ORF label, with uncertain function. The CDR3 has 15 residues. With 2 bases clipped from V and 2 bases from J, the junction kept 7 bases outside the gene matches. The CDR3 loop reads CARSFTEREPYEQYF. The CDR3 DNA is TGTGCCAGAAGCTTTACTGAGCGGGAACCCTACGAGCAGTACTTC.

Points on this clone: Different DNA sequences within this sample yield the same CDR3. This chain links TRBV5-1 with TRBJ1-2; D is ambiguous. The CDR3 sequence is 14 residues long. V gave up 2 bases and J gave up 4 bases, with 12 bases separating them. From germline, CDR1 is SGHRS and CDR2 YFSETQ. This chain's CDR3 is CASSLAGLSYGYTF. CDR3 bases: TGCGCCAGCAGCTTAGCCGGTTTGTCCTATGGCTACACCTTC. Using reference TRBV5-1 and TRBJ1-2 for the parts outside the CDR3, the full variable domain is KAGVTQTPRYLIKTRGQQVTLSCSPISGHRSVSWYQQTPGQGLQFLFEYFSETQRNKGNFPGRFSGRQFSNSRSEMNVSTLELGDSALYLCASSLAGLSYGYTFGSGTRLTVV.

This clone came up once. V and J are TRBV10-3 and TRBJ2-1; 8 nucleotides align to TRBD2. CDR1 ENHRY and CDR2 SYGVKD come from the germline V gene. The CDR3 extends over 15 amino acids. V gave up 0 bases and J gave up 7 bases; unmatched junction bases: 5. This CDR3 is CAISESTGGGNEQFF. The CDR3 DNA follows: TGTGCCATCAGTGAGTCAACCGGGGGGGGAAATGAGCAGTTCTTC.

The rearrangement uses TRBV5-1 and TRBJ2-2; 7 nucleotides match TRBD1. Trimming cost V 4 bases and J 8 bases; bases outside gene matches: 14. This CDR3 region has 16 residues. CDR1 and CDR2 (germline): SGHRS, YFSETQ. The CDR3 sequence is CASSAGGTVTPGELFF. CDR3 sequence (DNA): TGCGCCAGCAGCGCCGGTGGGACAGTGACACCGGGGGAGCTGTTTTTT.